This is a list of T cell receptor beta chains from one sample in a study of cytomegalovirus exposure and HLA in healthy donors. The protocol was immunoSEQ multiplex PCR, while the TCRdb copy is restricted to in-frame clones and leaves out a portion. The data contain roughly 98,000 clones, approximately 76% of them singletons. Material for sequencing was PBMCs. These TCRs come from a man between 35 and 55 years old in good health and CMV-seronegative. Both conserved end residues are part of each CDR3. The D gene is left open where the match is weak. Expanded clones get a size class; other rows say once, few or many, or leave the size out.

v_call: TRBV28; j_call: TRBJ2-7; clone_size: -; d_call: TRBD2; cdr3_aa: CASRRTSGRNDEQYF; cdr3_nt: TGTGCCAGCAGGCGGACTAGCGGGAGGAACGACGAGCAGTACTTC
v_call: TRBV15; j_call: TRBJ2-4; clone_size: -; d_call: TRBD1; cdr3_aa: CATSRDSRQGSIAKNIQYF; cdr3_nt: TGTGCCACCAGCAGAGATTCTCGACAGGGAAGTATCGCCAAAAACATTCAGTACTTC
v_call: TRBV29-1; j_call: TRBJ2-7; clone_size: -; d_call: -; cdr3_aa: CSVFRRDSYEQYF; cdr3_nt: TGCAGCGTTTTCCGGAGAGACTCCTACGAGCAGTACTTC
v_call: TRBV4-3; j_call: TRBJ2-1; clone_size: few; d_call: TRBD2; cdr3_aa: CASSQSLAAPRNEQFF; cdr3_nt: TGCGCCAGCAGCCAGTCACTAGCGGCTCCCCGGAATGAGCAGTTCTTC
v_call: TRBV28; j_call: TRBJ1-5; clone_size: -; d_call: TRBD1; cdr3_aa: CASSFVDRGYQPQHF; cdr3_nt: TGTGCCAGCAGTTTCGTCGACAGGGGATATCAGCCCCAGCATTTT
v_call: TRBV27; j_call: TRBJ2-3; clone_size: -; d_call: TRBD2; cdr3_aa: CASSYSGILADTQYF; cdr3_nt: TGTGCCAGCAGTTATAGCGGGATCCTGGCAGATACGCAGTATTTT
v_call: TRBV28; j_call: TRBJ2-3; clone_size: once; d_call: -; cdr3_aa: CASGRRSTDTQYF; cdr3_nt: TGTGCCAGCGGGAGAAGATCGACAGATACGCAGTATTTT
v_call: TRBV6-1; j_call: TRBJ2-6; clone_size: once; d_call: -; cdr3_aa: CASSEAISGANVLTF; cdr3_nt: TGTGCCAGCAGTGAAGCCATCTCTGGGGCCAACGTCCTGACTTTC
v_call: TRBV4-1; j_call: TRBJ1-4; clone_size: -; d_call: -; cdr3_aa: CASSQVQGGEKLFF; cdr3_nt: TGCGCCAGCAGCCAAGTTCAGGGAGGAGAAAAACTGTTTTTT
v_call: TRBV29-1; j_call: TRBJ2-1; clone_size: -; d_call: -; cdr3_aa: CSLEKFGEQFF; cdr3_nt: TGCAGCCTTGAGAAGTTCGGTGAGCAGTTCTTC
v_call: TRBV29-1; j_call: TRBJ2-5; clone_size: -; d_call: -; cdr3_aa: CSAAGMTQYF; cdr3_nt: TGCAGCGCCGCGGGGATGACCCAGTACTTC
v_call: TRBV19; j_call: TRBJ1-5; clone_size: -; d_call: TRBD1; cdr3_aa: CASSMRQGRNQPQHF; cdr3_nt: TGTGCCAGTAGTATGCGACAGGGAAGAAATCAGCCCCAGCATTTT
v_call: TRBV5-8; j_call: TRBJ2-1; clone_size: -; d_call: TRBD2; cdr3_aa: CASSLTSSGSDEQFF; cdr3_nt: TGTGCCAGCAGCTTGACGTCTAGCGGGAGTGATGAGCAGTTCTTC
v_call: TRBV11-2; j_call: TRBJ2-1; clone_size: -; d_call: -; cdr3_aa: CASSPRAQGVNEQFF; cdr3_nt: TGTGCCAGCAGTCCCCGGGCGCAGGGTGTCAATGAGCAGTTCTTC